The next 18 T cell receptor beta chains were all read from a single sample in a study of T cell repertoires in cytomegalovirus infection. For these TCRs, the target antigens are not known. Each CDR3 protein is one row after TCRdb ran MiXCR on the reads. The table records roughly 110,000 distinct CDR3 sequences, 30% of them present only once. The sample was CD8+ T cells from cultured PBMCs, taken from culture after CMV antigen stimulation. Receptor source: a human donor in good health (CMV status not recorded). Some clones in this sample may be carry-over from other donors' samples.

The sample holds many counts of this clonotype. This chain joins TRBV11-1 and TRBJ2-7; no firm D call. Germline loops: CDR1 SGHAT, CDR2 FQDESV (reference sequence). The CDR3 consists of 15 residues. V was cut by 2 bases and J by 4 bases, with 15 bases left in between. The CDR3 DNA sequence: TGTGCCAGCAGCTTACGAAAAGATCCTTCATACGAGCAGTACTTC. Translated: CASSLRKDPSYEQYF.

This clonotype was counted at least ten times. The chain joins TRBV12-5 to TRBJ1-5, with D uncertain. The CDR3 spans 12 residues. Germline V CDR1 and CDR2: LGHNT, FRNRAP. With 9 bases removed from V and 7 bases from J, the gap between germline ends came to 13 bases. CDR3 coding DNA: TGTGCTAGCCGCCTCGAGGAACAGCCCCAGCATTTT. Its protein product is CASRLEEQPQHF.

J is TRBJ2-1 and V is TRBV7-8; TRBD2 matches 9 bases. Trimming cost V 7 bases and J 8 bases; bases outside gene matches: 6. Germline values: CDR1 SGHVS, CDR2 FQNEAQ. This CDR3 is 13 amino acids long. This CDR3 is CASTLGGGDEQFF. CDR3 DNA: TGTGCCAGCACCCTAGGCGGGGGGGATGAGCAGTTCTTC.

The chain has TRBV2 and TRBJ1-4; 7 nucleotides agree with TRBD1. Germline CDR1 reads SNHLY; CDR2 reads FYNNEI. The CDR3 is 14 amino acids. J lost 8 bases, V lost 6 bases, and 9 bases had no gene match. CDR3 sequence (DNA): TGTGCCAGCAGAAAAGGGGGCGCTGAGGAAAAACTGTTTTTT. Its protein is CASRKGGAEEKLFF.

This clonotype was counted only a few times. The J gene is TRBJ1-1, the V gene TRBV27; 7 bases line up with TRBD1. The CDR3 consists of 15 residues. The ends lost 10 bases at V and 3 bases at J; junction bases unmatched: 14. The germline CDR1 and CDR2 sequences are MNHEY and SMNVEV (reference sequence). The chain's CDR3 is CATSRDSGRHTEAFF. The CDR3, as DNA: TGTGCCACCTCAAGGGACAGCGGCCGACACACTGAAGCTTTCTTT.

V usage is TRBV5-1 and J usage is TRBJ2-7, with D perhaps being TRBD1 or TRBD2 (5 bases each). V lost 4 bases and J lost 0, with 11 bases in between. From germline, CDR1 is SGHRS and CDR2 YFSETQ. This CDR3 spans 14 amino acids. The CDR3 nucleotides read TGCGCCAGCAGCATCGGGACGATCTCCTACGAGCAGTACTTC. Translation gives CASSIGTISYEQYF.

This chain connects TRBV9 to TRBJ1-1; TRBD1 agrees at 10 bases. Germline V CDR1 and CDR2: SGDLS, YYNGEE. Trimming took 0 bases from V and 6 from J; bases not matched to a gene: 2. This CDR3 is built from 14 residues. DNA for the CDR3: TGTGCCAGCAGCGTAGGACAGGGGGCCTCTGAAGCTTTCTTT. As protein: CASSVGQGASEAFF.

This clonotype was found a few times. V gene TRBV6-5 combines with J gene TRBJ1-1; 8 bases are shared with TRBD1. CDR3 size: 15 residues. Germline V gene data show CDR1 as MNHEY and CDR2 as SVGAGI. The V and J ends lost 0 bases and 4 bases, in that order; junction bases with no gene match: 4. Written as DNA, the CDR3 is TGTGCCAGCAGTTACTCGATGACAGGGGCCACTGAAGCTTTCTTT. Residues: CASSYSMTGATEAFF.

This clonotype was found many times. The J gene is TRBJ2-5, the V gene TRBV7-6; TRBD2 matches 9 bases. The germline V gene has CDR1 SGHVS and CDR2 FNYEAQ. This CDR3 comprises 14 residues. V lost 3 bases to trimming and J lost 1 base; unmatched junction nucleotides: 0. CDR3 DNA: TGTGCCAGCAGCTTTAGCGGGGGCCAAGAGACCCAGTACTTC. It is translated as CASSFSGGQETQYF.

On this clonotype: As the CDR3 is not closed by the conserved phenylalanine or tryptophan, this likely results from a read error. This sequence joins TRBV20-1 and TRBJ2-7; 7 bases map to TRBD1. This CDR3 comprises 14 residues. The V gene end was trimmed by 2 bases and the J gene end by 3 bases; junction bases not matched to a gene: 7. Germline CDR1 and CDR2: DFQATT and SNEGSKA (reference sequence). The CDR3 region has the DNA TGCAGTGCTAGACCGAAGACAGGGCTCTACGAGCAGTACTAC. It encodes CSARPKTGLYEQYY.

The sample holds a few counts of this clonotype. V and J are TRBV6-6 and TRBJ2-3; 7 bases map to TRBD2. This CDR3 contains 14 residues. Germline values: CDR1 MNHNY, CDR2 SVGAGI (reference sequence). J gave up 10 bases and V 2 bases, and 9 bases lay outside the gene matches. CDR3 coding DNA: TGTGCCAGCAGTTACGATCTTTCGGGGGGTCCGCAGTATTTT. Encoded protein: CASSYDLSGGPQYF.

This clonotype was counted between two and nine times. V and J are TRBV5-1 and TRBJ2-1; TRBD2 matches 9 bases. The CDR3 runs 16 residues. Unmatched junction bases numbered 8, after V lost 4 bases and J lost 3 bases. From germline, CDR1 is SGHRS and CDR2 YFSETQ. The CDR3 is CASSTGLARLYNEQFF. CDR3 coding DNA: TGCGCCAGCAGCACGGGACTAGCTAGACTCTACAATGAGCAGTTCTTC. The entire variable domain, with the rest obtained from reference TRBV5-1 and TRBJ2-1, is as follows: KAGVTQTPRYLIKTRGQQVTLSCSPISGHRSVSWYQQTPGQGLQFLFEYFSETQRNKGNFPGRFSGRQFSNSRSEMNVSTLELGDSALYLCASSTGLARLYNEQFFGPGTRLTVL.

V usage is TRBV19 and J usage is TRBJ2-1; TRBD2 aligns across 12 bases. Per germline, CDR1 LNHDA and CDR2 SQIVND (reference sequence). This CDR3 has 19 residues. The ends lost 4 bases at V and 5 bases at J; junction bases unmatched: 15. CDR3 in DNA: TGTGCCAGTAGTACCCTCCTAGCGGGGGGGCCCAATCATGACAATGAGCAGTTCTTC. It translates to CASSTLLAGGPNHDNEQFF.

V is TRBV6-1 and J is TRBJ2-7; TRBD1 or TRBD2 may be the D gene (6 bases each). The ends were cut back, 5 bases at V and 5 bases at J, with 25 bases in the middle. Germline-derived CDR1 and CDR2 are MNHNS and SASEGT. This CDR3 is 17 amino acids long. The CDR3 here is CASSYMEGTHPGDEQYF. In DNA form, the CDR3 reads TGTGCCAGCAGTTACATGGAGGGGACCCATCCAGGGGACGAGCAGTACTTC.

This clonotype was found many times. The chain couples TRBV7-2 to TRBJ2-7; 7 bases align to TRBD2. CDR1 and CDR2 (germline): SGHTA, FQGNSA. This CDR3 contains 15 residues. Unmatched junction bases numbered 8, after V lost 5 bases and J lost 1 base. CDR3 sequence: CASSPNGGRSYEQYF. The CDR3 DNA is TGTGCCAGCAGCCCCAACGGGGGGAGGTCCTACGAGCAGTACTTC.

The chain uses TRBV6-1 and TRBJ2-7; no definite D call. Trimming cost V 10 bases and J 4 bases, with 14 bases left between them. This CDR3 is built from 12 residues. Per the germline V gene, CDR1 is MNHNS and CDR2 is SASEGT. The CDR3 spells CATESWVYEQYF. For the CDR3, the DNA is TGTGCCACCGAGTCGTGGGTGTACGAGCAGTACTTC.

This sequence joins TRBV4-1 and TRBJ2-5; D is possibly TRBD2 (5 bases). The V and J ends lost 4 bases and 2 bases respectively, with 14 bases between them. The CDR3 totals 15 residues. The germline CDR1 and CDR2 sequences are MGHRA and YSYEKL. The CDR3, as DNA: TGCGCCAGCAGCCCCCTAGGAGGCGGGCAAGAGACCCAGTACTTC. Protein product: CASSPLGGGQETQYF.

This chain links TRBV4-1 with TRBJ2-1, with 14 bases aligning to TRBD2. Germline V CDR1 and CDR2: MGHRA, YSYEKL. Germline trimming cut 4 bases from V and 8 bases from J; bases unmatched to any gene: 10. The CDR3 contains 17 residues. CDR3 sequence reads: CASSLWTSGGRGYEQFF. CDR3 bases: TGCGCCAGCAGCCTCTGGACTAGCGGGGGGAGAGGTTATGAGCAGTTCTTC.